The 25 T cell receptor beta chains in this list originate from one sample, sequenced in a study of T-cell reconstitution after alpha-beta-depleted transplantation in children. This sample's TCRbeta library carried unique molecular identifier barcodes. TCRdb fed the PCR reads into MiXCR, producing one record per CDR3 protein. The sample shows 440,000 or so distinct CDR3 sequences, 11% of them seen only once. The sample consisted of PBMCs from the stem cell graft donor, taken from the stem cell graft. These receptors came from a human donor who donated a stem cell graft to a child with acute myeloid leukemia.

This rearrangement joins TRBV19 to TRBJ2-3, with unresolved D. The germline CDR1 and CDR2 sequences are LNHDA and SQIVND (reference sequence). The CDR3 runs 14 residues. V was clipped by 6 bases and J by 7 bases, with 17 bases between them. CDR3 in amino acids: CASRPLALRNTQYF. The DNA of the CDR3 is TGTGCCAGTAGACCTCTCGCCCTGCGGAATACGCAGTATTTT.

This clonotype was counted ten times or more. The CDR3 DNA reads TGCGCCAGCAGCTTGGGACAGAACACCGGGGAGCTGTTTTTT. Translated: CASSLGQNTGELFF. The V call is TRBV5-1, the J call TRBJ2-2; D is unresolved. Trimming pared 0 bases from V and 1 base from J, leaving 4 bases between. CDR3 length: 14 residues. Germline-derived CDR1 and CDR2 are SGHRS and YFSETQ. Looking up the rest from reference TRBV5-1 and TRBJ2-2 gives the full variable domain: KAGVTQTPRYLIKTRGQQVTLSCSPISGHRSVSWYQQTPGQGLQFLFEYFSETQRNKGNFPGRFSGRQFSNSRSEMNVSTLELGDSALYLCASSLGQNTGELFFGEGSRLTVL.

This clonotype was seen a handful of times. The chain has TRBV6-1 and TRBJ2-5; a possible D gene is TRBD2 (5 bases). Trimming cost V 6 bases and J 5 bases, with 13 bases left between them. The CDR3 is made up of 13 amino acids. Germline CDR1 reads MNHNS; CDR2 reads SASEGT. Here the CDR3 reads CASSSGWSETQYF. The CDR3 nucleotides read TGTGCCAGCAGCTCGGGATGGTCGGAGACCCAGTACTTC.

This clonotype occurred a few times. The chain couples TRBV27 to TRBJ2-3; 9 bases agree with TRBD2. CDR3 length equals 14 residues. V shed 7 bases, J shed 4 bases, and the junction held 6 bases outside the gene matches. Germline V gene lookup returns CDR1 MNHEY and CDR2 SMNVEV (reference sequence). CDR3 amino acids: CASISSGVSDTQYF. The CDR3 DNA is TGTGCCAGCATTTCTAGCGGGGTATCAGATACGCAGTATTTT.

This clonotype was observed a handful of times. The chain employs TRBV20-1 and TRBJ1-5; D may be TRBD1 (5 bases). Germline assignment: CDR1 DFQATT and CDR2 SNEGSKA (reference sequence). This CDR3 spans 15 amino acids. Trimming pared 3 bases from V and 2 bases from J, leaving 14 bases between. The CDR3 DNA is TGCAGTGCTAGCCCCTTGGGACTCGGCAATCAGCCCCAGCATTTT. Translation gives CSASPLGLGNQPQHF.

This clonotype was counted a few times. V usage is TRBV9 and J usage is TRBJ2-5; TRBD2 matches at 11 bases. Looked up from germline, CDR1 is SGDLS and CDR2 is YYNGEE. There are 16 residues in the CDR3. V gave up 3 bases and J gave up 0 bases; unmatched junction bases: 4. This CDR3 reads CASSALLAGDQETQYF. CDR3 coding DNA: TGTGCCAGCAGCGCGCTACTAGCGGGGGACCAAGAGACCCAGTACTTC.

This chain connects TRBV12-3 or TRBV12-4 to TRBJ2-5, with 7 bases lining up with TRBD2. This CDR3 has 14 amino acids. With 4 bases clipped from V and 3 bases from J, the junction kept 5 bases outside the gene matches. CDR3 amino acids: CASSWTREKETQYF. DNA for the CDR3: TGTGCCAGCAGTTGGACTAGGGAAAAAGAGACCCAGTACTTC.

V is TRBV6-2 or TRBV6-3 and J is TRBJ1-5; perhaps TRBD1 as D (5 bases). Trimming pared 0 bases from V and 3 bases from J, leaving 12 bases between. CDR3 length: 16 amino acids. CDR1 is MNHEY and CDR2 is SVGEGT in the germline V gene. The CDR3 coding sequence is TGTGCCAGCAGTTACTCGAGGGGCGGGATCAATCAGCCCCAGCATTTT. Translating it yields CASSYSRGGINQPQHF.

The table lists this clonotype with a few counts. CDR3 protein: CSATRNTGELFF. The CDR3, as DNA: TGCAGTGCTACGAGGAACACCGGGGAGCTGTTTTTT. The chain is built from TRBV20-1 and TRBJ2-2; D gene uncertain. The CDR3 runs 12 residues. Germline-derived CDR1 and CDR2 are DFQATT and SNEGSKA (reference sequence). V was pared by 4 bases and J by 1 base, with 4 bases between.

This clonotype was detected many times. The rearrangement joins TRBV20-1 to TRBJ1-3, with 8 bases identical to TRBD1. After removal of 4 bases from V and 1 base from J, the junction contained 3 bases not matched to a gene. CDR1 is DFQATT and CDR2 is SNEGSKA in the germline V gene (reference sequence). The CDR3 extends over 14 amino acids. The CDR3 DNA follows: TGCAGTGCTACCCGACAGGGGTCTGGAAACACCATATATTTT. Translating it yields CSATRQGSGNTIYF.

There are a few counts of this clonotype. The J gene is TRBJ2-1, the V gene TRBV6-5, with D possibly matching TRBD1 (6 bases). Per germline, CDR1 MNHEY and CDR2 SVGAGI. V lost 2 bases and J 0 bases, leaving 20 bases between the germline ends. The CDR3 has 19 amino acids. Here the CDR3 reads CASSYTGISRPSSYNEQFF. As DNA, the CDR3 is TGTGCCAGCAGTTACACAGGGATCTCTCGTCCAAGCTCCTACAATGAGCAGTTCTTC.

This rearrangement joins TRBV15 to TRBJ2-3; the match to TRBD1 covers 9 bases. There are 15 residues in the CDR3. V lost 3 bases to trimming and J lost 1 base; unmatched junction nucleotides: 2. CDR1 and CDR2 (germline): LNHNV, YYDKDF (reference sequence). The CDR3 reads CATSSGDRGTDTQYF. In nucleotides, the CDR3 is TGTGCCACCAGCAGCGGGGACAGGGGCACAGATACGCAGTATTTT.

The V and J genes are TRBV7-9 and TRBJ2-5; D uncertain. The germline V gene encodes CDR1 SEHNR and CDR2 FQNEAQ (reference sequence). Trimming removed 7 bases from V and 5 bases from J, with 8 bases in between. The CDR3 length is 11 residues. CDR3 in amino acids: CASIRAETQYF. The DNA of the CDR3 is TGTGCCAGCATCCGGGCGGAGACCCAGTACTTC.

This clonotype has at least ten counts. The rearrangement joins TRBV10-3 to TRBJ2-5, with no clear D. Germline CDR1 reads ENHRY; CDR2 reads SYGVKD. Trimming removed 9 bases from V and 5 bases from J, with 16 bases in between. The CDR3 has 13 residues. CDR3 protein: CAIGEAARETQYF. Here the CDR3 DNA reads TGTGCCATAGGAGAGGCGGCGAGGGAGACCCAGTACTTC.

Only a few counts were recorded for this clonotype. The gene calls are TRBV4-3 and TRBJ2-2; no firm D call. CDR1 is LGHNA and CDR2 is YSLEER in the germline V gene. V was shortened by 0 bases and J by 3 bases, with 14 bases between the two germline ends. CDR3 size: 17 residues. CDR3: CASSQDVTGEYTGELFF. The DNA for the CDR3 is TGCGCCAGCAGCCAAGATGTAACCGGAGAGTACACCGGGGAGCTGTTTTTT.

CDR3 in amino acids: CASSLASGIVNEQFF. The CDR3 nucleotides read TGCGCCAGCAGCTTGGCTAGCGGGATAGTCAATGAGCAGTTCTTC. This rearrangement joins TRBV5-1 to TRBJ2-1, with 9 bases identical to TRBD2. The germline gives CDR1 SGHRS, CDR2 YFSETQ. The CDR3 has 15 amino acids. The V segment lost 0 bases and the J segment 6 bases; nucleotides outside the gene matches: 4.

V usage is TRBV20-1 and J usage is TRBJ2-7; 11 positions agree with TRBD2. The germline V gene has CDR1 DFQATT and CDR2 SNEGSKA (reference sequence). Trimming at V came to 5 bases and at J to 5 bases, leaving 11 bases not matched to a gene. This CDR3 comprises 15 residues. In DNA form, the CDR3 reads TGCAGTGCTGACGGATCCGGGACTAGCGGCCACGAGCAGTACTTC. This codes for CSADGSGTSGHEQYF.

V and J are TRBV9 and TRBJ2-5; 15 nucleotides agree with TRBD2. The CDR3 length is 16 residues. The V gene end was trimmed by 0 bases and the J gene end by 4 bases; junction bases not matched to a gene: 1. CDR1 is SGDLS, CDR2 YYNGEE, per germline. CDR3 nucleotide sequence: TGTGCCAGCAGCGTAGGGGGACTAGCGGGGGGAGAGACCCAGTACTTC. It translates to CASSVGGLAGGETQYF.

Notes on this clonotype: A much larger clone differs from this one at a single base, so this may be a read error. The CDR3 does not end in the conserved phenylalanine or tryptophan, so this is likely a read error. The gene calls are TRBV27 and TRBJ2-1, with 12 positions matching TRBD2. The J segment lost 4 bases and the V segment lost 6 bases, leaving 4 bases of the junction unmatched. The CDR3 extends over 15 amino acids. CDR1 is MNHEY and CDR2 is SMNVEV in the germline V gene (reference sequence). The CDR3 region has the DNA TGTGCCAGCAGATTGACTAGCGGGAGTTACAATGAGCAGTTCTTG. It codes for CASRLTSGSYNEQFL.

The gene calls are TRBV20-1 and TRBJ1-2; D ambiguous. Trimming took 5 bases from V and 4 from J, leaving 17 bases between them. The V gene's germline CDR1 is DFQATT and CDR2 SNEGSKA (reference sequence). The CDR3 has 14 residues. The CDR3 reads CSAVLRGILYGYTF. The DNA for the CDR3 is TGCAGTGCTGTCTTACGAGGGATTCTCTATGGCTACACCTTC.

The chain employs TRBV29-1 and TRBJ2-5; D is perhaps TRBD1 (6 bases). Trimming removed 6 bases at V and 2 bases at J, with 10 bases between. In germline, CDR1 is SQVTM, CDR2 ANQGSEA. This CDR3 contains 12 residues. The CDR3 reads CSVNRAQETQYF. Written as DNA, the CDR3 is TGCAGCGTCAACAGGGCACAAGAGACCCAGTACTTC.

The chain links TRBV7-6 to TRBJ2-2, with D possibly being TRBD2 (6 bases). The germline V gene encodes CDR1 SGHVS and CDR2 FNYEAQ. The ends were cut back, 5 bases at V and 0 bases at J, with 16 bases in the middle. This CDR3 spans 17 amino acids. Written as DNA, the CDR3 is TGTGCCAGCAGCCTAGGGGCGGGGAAAGCGAACACCGGGGAGCTGTTTTTT. Translation: CASSLGAGKANTGELFF.

This rearrangement joins TRBV20-1 to TRBJ1-4, with 7 positions matching TRBD1. Germline V gives CDR1 DFQATT, CDR2 SNEGSKA (reference sequence). The CDR3 sequence is 13 residues long. After removal of 3 bases from V and 7 bases from J, the junction contained 5 bases not matched to a gene. CDR3 DNA: TGCAGTGCTAGTCCAGGGGGGGGTGAAAAACTGTTTTTT. It yields the protein CSASPGGGEKLFF.

In its sample, this clonotype was seen a few times. This chain joins TRBV15 and TRBJ2-3; 8 nucleotides match TRBD2. Trimming took 4 bases from V and 3 from J; bases not matched to a gene: 6. The CDR3 loop spans 15 amino acids. CDR1 and CDR2 (germline): LNHNV, YYDKDF (reference sequence). The CDR3: CATSIRGGRTDTQYF. The DNA for the CDR3 is TGTGCCACCAGCATCCGCGGGGGGCGGACAGATACGCAGTATTTT.

The chain recombines TRBV18 with TRBJ1-1; 7 bases are shared with TRBD1. The CDR3 loop spans 15 amino acids. The ends lost 6 bases at V and 0 bases at J; junction bases unmatched: 7. CDR1 and CDR2 (germline): KGHSH, LQKENI. The DNA of the CDR3 is TGTGCCAGCTCGAAGGGACAGCAAATGAACACTGAAGCTTTCTTT. Residues: CASSKGQQMNTEAFF.